This paragraph covers one T cell receptor (beta chain) sequence. With 5 bases removed from V and 0 bases from J, the gap between germline ends came to 12 bases. Germline V gene lookup returns CDR1 SGHTA and CDR2 FQGNSA. The CDR3 runs 15 residues. The data were produced by immunoSEQ multiplex PCR, yet TCRdb's version contains in-frame clones alone and is incomplete. This table has approximately 440,000 clones, about 92% appearing once. These data come from a study of blood T cell repertoires in COVID-19. The rearrangement links TRBV7-2 to TRBJ2-3; D gene unclear. Material: PBMCs or T cells enriched from blood (not recorded which). This TCR was sampled from a man aged 18-30 years who had recovered from COVID-19. The CDR3 DNA sequence: TGTGCCAGCAGCCGCTCTGCGGCTAGCACAGATACGCAGTATTTT. It translates to CASSRSAASTDTQYF. Based on the CDR3 plus reference TRBV7-2 and TRBJ2-3, the full variable domain is GAGVSQSPSNKVTEKGKDVELRCDPISGHTALYWYRQSLGQGLEFLIYFQGNSAPDKSGLPSDRFSAERTGGSVSTLTIQRTQQEDSAVYLCASSRSAASTDTQYFGPGTRLTVL.